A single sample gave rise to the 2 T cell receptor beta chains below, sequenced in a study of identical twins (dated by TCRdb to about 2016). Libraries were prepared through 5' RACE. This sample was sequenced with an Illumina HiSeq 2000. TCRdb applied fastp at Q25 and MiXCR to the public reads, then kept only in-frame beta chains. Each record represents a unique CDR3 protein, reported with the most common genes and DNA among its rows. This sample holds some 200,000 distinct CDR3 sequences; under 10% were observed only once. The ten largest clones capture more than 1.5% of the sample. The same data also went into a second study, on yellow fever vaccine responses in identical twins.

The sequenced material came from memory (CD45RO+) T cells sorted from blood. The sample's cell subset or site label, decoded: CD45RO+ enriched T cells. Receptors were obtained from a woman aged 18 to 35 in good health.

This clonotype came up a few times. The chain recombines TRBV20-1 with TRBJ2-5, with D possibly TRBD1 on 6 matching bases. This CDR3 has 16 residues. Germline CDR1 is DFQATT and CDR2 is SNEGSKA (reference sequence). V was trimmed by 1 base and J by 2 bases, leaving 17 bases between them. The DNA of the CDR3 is TGCAGTGCTAGAGGAAGGACAGAGGATTCACAAGAGACCCAGTACTTC. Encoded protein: CSARGRTEDSQETQYF.

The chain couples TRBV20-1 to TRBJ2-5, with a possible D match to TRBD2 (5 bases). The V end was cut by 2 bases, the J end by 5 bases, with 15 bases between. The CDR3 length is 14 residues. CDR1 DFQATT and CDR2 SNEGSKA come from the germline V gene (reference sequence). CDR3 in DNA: TGCAGTGCTAGAAAGACGGAGGCGTCCGAGACCCAGTACTTC. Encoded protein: CSARKTEASETQYF.